Below, 16 T cell receptor beta chains from the same sample are listed, as sequenced in a study of blood T cell repertoires in COVID-19. Sequencing was performed with immunoSEQ multiplex PCR; in TCRdb, only in-frame clones are kept and a portion is missing. Counted here are approximately 54,000 clones, approximately 86% occurring once; the ten biggest clones make up about 4%. The sequencing input was peripheral blood. The receptor source for this set is a man older than 75 with active COVID-19.

The chain couples TRBV6-1 to TRBJ1-1; no clear D gene. The CDR3 is 15 residues long. The V gene's germline CDR1 is MNHNS and CDR2 SASEGT. V gave up 2 bases and J gave up 4 bases, with 14 bases separating them. CDR3 DNA sequence: TGTGCCAGCAGTGAAATCGTTGGAGTGGGCACTGAAGCTTTCTTT. Protein: CASSEIVGVGTEAFF.

The V gene is TRBV19, the J gene TRBJ2-1, with 13 positions matching TRBD2. The CDR3 totals 18 residues. Germline V gives CDR1 LNHDA, CDR2 SQIVND (reference sequence). V trimming: 5 bases; J trimming: 6 bases; junction bases outside the gene matches: 13. CDR3 region: CASSALTSGRAVANEQFF. The CDR3 region has the DNA TGTGCCAGTAGTGCCCTAACTAGCGGGAGGGCCGTCGCCAATGAGCAGTTCTTC.

The rearrangement links TRBV5-1 to TRBJ2-1; possibly TRBD1 for D (8 bases). CDR1 and CDR2 (germline): SGHRS, YFSETQ. With 3 bases removed from V and 9 bases from J, the gap between germline ends came to 31 bases. The CDR3 has 19 residues. Here the CDR3 reads CASSWPLGGDRTSPGEQFF. The CDR3 DNA sequence: TGCGCCAGCAGCTGGCCCCTAGGGGGGGACAGGACCTCTCCCGGTGAGCAGTTCTTC. Complete variable domain (other parts from reference TRBV5-1 and TRBJ2-1): KAGVTQTPRYLIKTRGQQVTLSCSPISGHRSVSWYQQTPGQGLQFLFEYFSETQRNKGNFPGRFSGRQFSNSRSEMNVSTLELGDSALYLCASSWPLGGDRTSPGEQFFGPGTRLTVL.

This chain links TRBV12-3 or TRBV12-4 with TRBJ2-2, with a tentative D call TRBD1 (5 bases). The CDR3 is 12 residues long. The germline V and J ends were trimmed by 3 bases and 12 bases, with 11 bases remaining between them. CDR3 in amino acids: CASSLGHPKLFF. The CDR3, as DNA: TGTGCCAGCAGTTTGGGGCACCCAAAGCTGTTTTTT.

The chain joins TRBV19 to TRBJ2-1; 12 nucleotides agree with TRBD2. This CDR3 comprises 16 residues. In germline, CDR1 is LNHDA, CDR2 SQIVND (reference sequence). Germline trimming cut 3 bases from V and 8 bases from J; bases unmatched to any gene: 8. The CDR3 DNA sequence: TGTGCCAGTAGTATCGGAGGACTAGCGGGAATCGATGAGCAGTTCTTC. It yields the protein CASSIGGLAGIDEQFF.

DNA for the CDR3: TGTGCCAGCAGTTTTCTGCGGGAAGGGTACAATGAGCAGTTCTTC. As protein: CASSFLREGYNEQFF. This chain connects TRBV28 to TRBJ2-1, with D perhaps TRBD2 (6 bases). V was trimmed by 3 bases and J by 4 bases, leaving 13 bases between them. The CDR3 totals 15 residues. Germline V CDR1 and CDR2: MDHEN, SYDVKM.

This sequence joins TRBV28 and TRBJ2-5, with D tentatively TRBD2 (5 bases). With 8 bases removed from V and 4 bases from J, the gap between germline ends came to 20 bases. Germline CDR1 MDHEN, CDR2 SYDVKM. This CDR3 is 15 amino acids long. The CDR3 loop is CASGYVRGFSETQYF. The DNA of the CDR3 is TGTGCCAGCGGATACGTCCGGGGTTTTTCAGAGACCCAGTACTTC.

The rearrangement joins TRBV2 to TRBJ2-7, with TRBD2 as a possible D gene (6 bases). V was cut by 1 base and J by 4 bases, with 20 bases left in between. This CDR3 spans 17 amino acids. CDR1 is SNHLY, CDR2 FYNNEI, per germline. The CDR3 reads CASSEEMGGGFQYEQYF. CDR3 DNA sequence: TGTGCCAGCAGTGAAGAGATGGGTGGGGGGTTCCAATACGAGCAGTACTTC.

This CDR3 is CASSAAGKADTQYF. Here the CDR3 DNA reads TGTGCCAGTAGCGCAGCGGGAAAGGCGGATACGCAGTATTTT. The chain combines TRBV19 with TRBJ2-3; 7 bases line up with TRBD2. V shed 6 bases, J shed 6 bases, and the junction held 9 bases outside the gene matches. CDR3 size: 14 residues. Germline V CDR1 and CDR2: LNHDA, SQIVND (reference sequence).

The V call is TRBV9, the J call TRBJ2-7, with D possibly TRBD2 on 6 matching bases. CDR1 and CDR2 from the germline V gene are SGDLS and YYNGEE. This CDR3 is 15 amino acids long. V was shortened by 0 bases and J by 6 bases, with 16 bases between the two germline ends. CDR3: CASSVGTVAGTEQYF. The CDR3 DNA follows: TGTGCCAGCAGCGTAGGGACTGTGGCGGGAACCGAGCAGTACTTC.

The V call is TRBV30, the J call TRBJ2-5, with TRBD2 identical over 14 bases. The V gene end was trimmed by 0 bases and the J gene end by 4 bases; junction bases not matched to a gene: 7. CDR1 is GTSNPN, CDR2 SVGIG, per germline (reference sequence). The CDR3 runs to 17 residues. CDR3 DNA: TGTGCCTGGAGTGTACGCCCGGGACTAGCGGGAGCAGAGACCCAGTACTTC. Its translation is CAWSVRPGLAGAETQYF.

This chain links TRBV7-9 with TRBJ2-1; D gene unclear. The CDR3 extends over 15 amino acids. Trimming cost V 2 bases and J 5 bases, with 13 bases left between them. Per germline, CDR1 SEHNR and CDR2 FQNEAQ (reference sequence). CDR3: CASSLYPQAHNEQFF. CDR3 bases: TGTGCCAGCAGCTTATATCCTCAGGCCCACAATGAGCAGTTCTTC. The full variable domain, with the rest looked up from reference TRBV7-9 and TRBJ2-1, is DTGVSQNPRHKITKRGQNVTFRCDPISEHNRLYWYRQTLGQGPEFLTYFQNEAQLEKSRLLSDRFSAERPKGSFSTLEIQRTEQGDSAMYLCASSLYPQAHNEQFFGPGTRLTVL.

This chain connects TRBV11-1 to TRBJ2-7; TRBD2 might be the D (6 bases). The germline CDR1 and CDR2 sequences are SGHAT and FQDESV (reference sequence). This CDR3 contains 14 residues. Trimming shortened V by 3 bases and J by 3 bases, and 12 bases separated the two germline ends. CDR3 coding DNA: TGTGCCAGCAGCTTCGGGATGGGAGGCTACGAGCAGTACTTC. This translates into CASSFGMGGYEQYF.

The chain combines TRBV6-2 or TRBV6-3 with TRBJ2-5, with TRBD2 matching over 10 bases. The J segment lost 4 bases and the V segment lost 2 bases, leaving 7 bases of the junction unmatched. Germline CDR1 MNHEY, CDR2 SVGEGT. CDR3 length: 16 residues. CDR3 loop: CASSYPSGGVGETQYF. The CDR3 DNA reads TGTGCCAGCAGTTACCCTAGCGGGGGAGTCGGAGAGACCCAGTACTTC.

The chain couples TRBV25-1 to TRBJ2-2; 10 nucleotides agree with TRBD2. V shed 4 bases, J shed 4 bases, and the junction held 6 bases outside the gene matches. The CDR3 consists of 16 residues. The V gene's germline CDR1 is MGHDK and CDR2 SYGVNS. The CDR3 reads CASSGGTSAGTGELFF. In DNA form, the CDR3 reads TGTGCCAGCAGTGGCGGGACTAGCGCCGGCACCGGGGAGCTGTTTTTT.

The V and J genes are TRBV11-2 and TRBJ1-4, with D perhaps TRBD1 (6 bases). The length of the CDR3 is 13 residues. Germline values: CDR1 SGHAT, CDR2 FQNNGV. Trimming left V 5 bases short and J 8 bases short, with 12 bases between. The chain's CDR3 is CASSEGDTEKLFF. The CDR3, as DNA: TGTGCCAGCAGCGAGGGGGATACAGAAAAACTGTTTTTT.